The subject of this entry is one TCR beta chain. This receptor's antigen is unknown. No quality values exist for individual bases; no much larger clone is one base distant. The data were taken from a study of shared clonotypes between healthy human individuals (dated by TCRdb to 2018 to 2020). Concerning the study at large: Two women and a few men aged 18 to 49 years were included in the cohort. Per donor, three plates each were used for CD4 naive and CD4 memory, two for CD8 naive, and one for CD8 memory. To estimate repertoire size and how much clonotype sharing occurs between individuals, the study deeply sequenced the blood TCR repertoires of 4 to 6 healthy adults. Different laboratories and diverse techniques were used to prepare libraries and sequence TCR repertoires, to increase sequencing depth and limit assay-specific biases. Leukapheresis yielded between about 0.94 and 9 billion PBMCs per donor. The paper as a whole reports these results and caveats: Compared with non-shared clonotypes, clonotypes shared by all four sorted-subset donors had higher generation probabilities. Incomplete sequencing was indicated by rarefaction of sorted-subset datasets, despite the large sequencing depth. About 5% of naive CD4, 3.5% of naive CD8, around 2.3% of memory CD4, and over 0.35% of memory CD8 clonotypes were shared across a few donors. The genetic and exposure-history diversity represented was limited by the small number of donors. Estimated clonotype richness was generally larger for naive than for memory subsets. Pairwise subsampling led to the expectation that sequencing depth would affect the degree of clonotype sharing among donors. Sampling was restricted to blood, and TCR repertoires in tissue are likely to differ from TCR repertoires in blood.

Donors were healthy HIV-negative adults with no recently reported acute infections or vaccinations. All donors were Caucasian adults living in Nashville, Tennessee, USA. CD4+ T cells were enriched by magnetic negative selection; naive cells were then positively selected on CD45RA, and the negative fraction formed the memory subset. Blood was collected by leukapheresis, and PBMCs were isolated by Ficoll-Histopaque density gradient centrifugation and then cryopreserved in liquid nitrogen vapor phase. Analytical flow cytometry was used to check the purity and quantity of every magnetically sorted T cell population. From each sorted fraction, genomic DNA was isolated and quantified by UV absorbance on a Nanodrop 2000c. Using the deep immunoSEQ assay, TCR CDR3 regions were amplified from genomic DNA by multiplex PCR. For each cell subset, the extracted genomic DNA was distributed evenly across all wells of several immunoSEQ 96-well plates, and each plate served as one replicate. For sorted subsets, 150 to 250 ng genomic DNA, equal to some 28,000 T cell genomes, was loaded into each replicate PCR. Purified libraries were quantified with a Qubit 3.0 fluorometer, sized on a Bioanalyzer 2100, and re-quantified with the KAPA Library Quantification kit. Each immunoSEQ 96-well plate was sequenced on its own single-read 150-cycle Illumina NextSeq 550 flow cell. As for the authors' bioinformatics: Because the immunoSEQ output included only junctional sequences and no quality scores, the filtering could not be the same as the filtering used for full-length reads. To assign V/J genes and CDR3, sequences were annotated using PyIR, a Python wrapper for IgBLAST v1.9, with IMGT germline references. Reads were filtered out if the reads had weak V/J assignments (E-value above 1e-6), no CDR3, stop codons, out-of-frame junctions, or ambiguous translated residues. V3J clonotypes were defined as sequences sharing the same inferred V gene, J gene, and CDR3 amino acid sequence. Percentage overlap between repertoires was computed as shared unique clonotypes divided by the size of the smaller repertoire. RTK rarefaction, the Chao1 estimator, and Recon v2.1 estimates of unobserved clonotypes were used to assess repertoire richness. For all TCRbeta clonotypes obtained by the gDNA method from a few donors, generation probabilities were computed with OLGA. Here the immuneACCESS table is served through TCRdb, limited to in-frame sequences with V and J called. Missing clones are a known gap in these copies; in checked studies unresolved V genes cover under half, and the rest lacks a known reason. The V and J calls and clone size were taken over from that table, and D and trimming were inferred from the DNA. This sample gives over 850,000 clones in total; approximately 80% of them show up just once. The ten largest clones capture approximately 0.56% of the sample.

The sequencing input was memory CD4+ T cells from PBMCs. The cell subset or site label for this specimen denotes: CD45RA-negative fraction. The receptor was derived from a man younger than 30 in good health. Some clones in this sample may be carry-over from other donors' samples.

The CDR3 corresponds to CASSGGTSGLLSSYNEQFF. The nucleotides are TGTGCCAGCAGCGGGGGGACTAGCGGATTGTTGAGCTCCTACAATGAGCAGTTCTTC. The V and J genes are TRBV9 and TRBJ2-1; 11 bases in the junction line up with TRBD2. From its cysteine to its phenylalanine, the CDR3 spans 19 amino acids. The DNA shown is the 57-base CDR3, in frame from base 1. Germline trimming: 3 bases from V, 0 bases from J; junction bases outside gene matches: 11. CDR1 and CDR2 are drawn from the germline V gene: SGDLS, YYNGEE.